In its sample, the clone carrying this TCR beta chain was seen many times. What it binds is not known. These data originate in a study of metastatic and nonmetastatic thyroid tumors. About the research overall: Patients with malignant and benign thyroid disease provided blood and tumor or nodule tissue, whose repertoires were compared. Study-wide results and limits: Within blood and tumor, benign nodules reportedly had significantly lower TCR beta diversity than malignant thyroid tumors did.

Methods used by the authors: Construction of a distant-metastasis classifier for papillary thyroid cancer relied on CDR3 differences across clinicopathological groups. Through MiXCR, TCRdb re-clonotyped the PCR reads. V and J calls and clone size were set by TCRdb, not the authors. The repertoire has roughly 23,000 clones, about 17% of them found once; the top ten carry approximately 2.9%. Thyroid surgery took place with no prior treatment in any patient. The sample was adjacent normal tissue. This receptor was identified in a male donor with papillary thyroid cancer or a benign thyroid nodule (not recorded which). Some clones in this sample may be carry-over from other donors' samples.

CDR3 coding DNA: TGTGCCAGCAGCTCCATAGCGGGAGGGCTGGCTGAGCAGTTCTTC. Its protein is CASSSIAGGLAEQFF. The rearrangement uses TRBV7-8 and TRBJ2-1; TRBD2 matches at 11 bases. The junction had 8 bases not matched to a gene; V was cut back by 4 bases and J by 9 bases. Per the germline V gene, CDR1 is SGHVS and CDR2 is FQNEAQ. The CDR3 spans 15 residues.